The 29 T cell receptor beta chains listed next were all sequenced from one sample in a study of blood T cell repertoires in COVID-19. TCRdb's table, derived via immunoSEQ multiplex PCR, lists solely in-frame clones and lacks some. This table holds under 250,000 clones, less than 85% found once. What was sequenced was PBMCs or T cells enriched from blood (not recorded which). These receptors originate from a man aged 60 to 69 who had recovered from COVID-19.

The V call is TRBV6-5, the J call TRBJ1-4, with D unresolved. Trimming left V 5 bases short and J 0 bases short, with 10 bases between. The CDR3 loop spans 15 amino acids. The germline V gene encodes CDR1 MNHEY and CDR2 SVGAGI. The CDR3 DNA reads TGTGCCAGCAGTAGACAAGTTGCAACTAATGAAAAACTGTTTTTT. The encoded protein is CASSRQVATNEKLFF.

This clone was counted only a few times. The J gene is TRBJ2-1, the V gene TRBV29-1; TRBD2 matches at 10 bases. Germline V lookup: CDR1 SQVTM, CDR2 ANQGSEA. The V gene end was trimmed by 7 bases and the J gene end by 0 bases; junction bases not matched to a gene: 3. The CDR3 consists of 14 residues. CDR3 sequence (DNA): TGCAGCGAAGCGGGGGGGAGCTCCTACAATGAGCAGTTCTTC. Residues: CSEAGGSSYNEQFF.

The V gene is TRBV7-2, the J gene TRBJ2-2; a weak D match, TRBD1 (6 bases). Trimming stripped 10 bases from V and 5 bases from J, with 14 bases between. Germline V gene lookup returns CDR1 SGHTA and CDR2 FQGNSA. The CDR3 is made up of 13 amino acids. The CDR3 nucleotides are TGTGCCAACGGCTGGACAGTTACCGGGGAGCTGTTTTTT. Its protein is CANGWTVTGELFF.

The rearrangement uses TRBV2 and TRBJ1-2; TRBD1 matches 9 bases. CDR1 and CDR2 (germline): SNHLY, FYNNEI. The junction had 7 bases not matched to a gene; V was cut back by 6 bases and J by 5 bases. The CDR3 totals 14 residues. For the CDR3, the DNA is TGTGCCAGCAGCCCAAGGACAGGGGCGTATGGCTACACCTTC. Protein sequence: CASSPRTGAYGYTF.

Only one count was recorded for this clone. The rearrangement uses TRBV27 and TRBJ1-1; 7 bases match TRBD1. Germline trimming cut 6 bases from V and 11 bases from J; bases unmatched to any gene: 12. The CDR3 has 13 amino acids. CDR1 and CDR2 (germline): MNHEY, SMNVEV (reference sequence). CDR3 sequence (DNA): TGTGCCAGCAGAACTACGCAGGGACAGAGGGCTTTCTTT. Residues: CASRTTQGQRAFF.

V and J are TRBV7-3 and TRBJ2-1; D possibly corresponds to TRBD1 (5 bases). V was pared by 0 bases and J by 9 bases, with 9 bases between. CDR3 length: 13 residues. Germline V gene sequence: CDR1 SGHTA, CDR2 FQGTGA. CDR3 sequence reads: CASSLTQGAEQFF. For the CDR3, the DNA is TGTGCCAGCAGCTTAACGCAGGGTGCTGAGCAGTTCTTC.

The V and J genes are TRBV6-5 and TRBJ2-1; D ambiguous. The CDR3 is 14 residues long. Germline values: CDR1 MNHEY, CDR2 SVGAGI. V shed 5 bases and J shed 4 bases, with 12 bases lying between them. The CDR3: CASSIATSYNEQFF. The DNA of the CDR3 is TGTGCCAGCAGTATCGCGACATCTTACAATGAGCAGTTCTTC.

The count of this clone is one. The chain joins TRBV5-4 to TRBJ1-2; TRBD1 agrees at 10 bases. The CDR3 has 15 residues. Germline V lookup: CDR1 SGHNT, CDR2 YYREEE (reference sequence). V lost 3 bases to trimming and J lost 5 bases; unmatched junction nucleotides: 7. The CDR3 region is CASSSDRGRIYGYTF. CDR3 DNA: TGTGCCAGCAGCTCCGACAGGGGGCGGATTTATGGCTACACCTTC.

The chain combines TRBV24-1 with TRBJ1-2; maybe TRBD1 (6 bases). Germline CDR1 KGHDR, CDR2 SFDVKD. The CDR3 runs 13 residues. With 6 bases removed from V and 3 bases from J, the gap between germline ends came to 10 bases. CDR3 protein: CATSTTGHYGYTF. DNA of the CDR3: TGTGCCACCAGTACAACAGGGCACTATGGCTACACCTTC.

This rearrangement joins TRBV10-1 to TRBJ1-5; 7 positions agree with TRBD1. This CDR3 has 16 residues. Per germline, CDR1 WNHNN and CDR2 SYGVQD (reference sequence). V shed 6 bases, J shed 4 bases, and the junction held 12 bases outside the gene matches. The CDR3 DNA is TGCGCCAGCAGCTATCATGACAGGGTTTTGAATCAGCCCCAGCATTTT. It codes for CASSYHDRVLNQPQHF.

This chain connects TRBV7-8 to TRBJ1-4; D might be TRBD1 (5 bases). This CDR3 has 18 residues. CDR1 is SGHVS and CDR2 is FQNEAQ in the germline V gene. The V end lost 0 bases, the J end lost 0 bases, and 14 bases lay between the germline ends. The chain's CDR3 is CASSLARTVGATNEKLFF. The CDR3 bases are TGTGCCAGCAGCTTAGCGCGTACAGTAGGGGCAACTAATGAAAAACTGTTTTTT. Full variable domain (missing parts from reference TRBV7-8 and TRBJ1-4): GAGVSQSPRYKVAKRGQDVALRCDPISGHVSLFWYQQALGQGPEFLTYFQNEAQLDKSGLPSDRFFAERPEGSVSTLKIQRTQQEDSAVYLCASSLARTVGATNEKLFFGSGTQLSVL.

The gene calls are TRBV5-1 and TRBJ2-7; D perhaps matches TRBD2 (6 bases). Germline CDR1 is SGHRS and CDR2 is YFSETQ. V was pared by 2 bases and J by 0 bases, with 12 bases between. This CDR3 is 15 amino acids long. The CDR3 nucleotides read TGCGCCAGCAGCTTTGGCGGGACGCGCTCCTACGAGCAGTACTTC. This sequence encodes CASSFGGTRSYEQYF.

This chain uses TRBV7-2 with TRBJ2-7, with D unresolved. Trimming took off 1 base at V and 3 bases at J, with 10 bases between the two ends. CDR3 size: 14 residues. The germline V gene encodes CDR1 SGHTA and CDR2 FQGNSA. The CDR3 sequence: CASSLVPGGYEQYF. The CDR3 DNA reads TGTGCCAGCAGCTTAGTCCCGGGTGGCTACGAGCAGTACTTC.

A remark on this clone: At the DNA level, this CDR3 is encoded by other sequences in the same sample as well. J is TRBJ1-3 and V is TRBV15, with TRBD1 identical over 8 bases. After removal of 3 bases from V and 6 bases from J, the junction contained 1 base not matched to a gene. Germline V gene lookup returns CDR1 LNHNV and CDR2 YYDKDF (reference sequence). The CDR3 consists of 13 residues. The CDR3 spells CATSRGQENTIYF. In DNA, the CDR3 is TGTGCCACCAGCAGGGGACAGGAAAACACCATATATTTT.

The V and J genes are TRBV5-1 and TRBJ2-3; 9 bases are a match to TRBD2. J was trimmed by 3 bases and V by 0 bases; bases with no gene match: 2. The CDR3 spans 15 residues. Looked up from germline, CDR1 is SGHRS and CDR2 is YFSETQ. In DNA form, the CDR3 reads TGCGCCAGCAGCTTGGCTAGCGGGGTGACAGATACGCAGTATTTT. This gives the protein CASSLASGVTDTQYF.

This clone has a single count. The J gene is TRBJ1-5, the V gene TRBV12-3 or TRBV12-4, with TRBD1 matching over 7 bases. Trimming took 5 bases from V and 9 from J; bases not matched to a gene: 7. This CDR3 contains 13 residues. The CDR3 DNA is TGTGCCAGCAGTGAGACAGGGATGCGGCCCCAGCATTTT. Its translation is CASSETGMRPQHF.

V is TRBV6-5 and J is TRBJ1-1; 8 positions agree with TRBD1. V lost 6 bases, J lost 6 bases, and 3 bases stayed unmatched. The CDR3 contains 12 residues. Germline CDR1 and CDR2: MNHEY and SVGAGI. In nucleotides, the CDR3 is TGTGCCAGCAGGGGACAGGTTTCTGAAGCTTTCTTT. Translation gives CASRGQVSEAFF.

This chain links TRBV5-1 with TRBJ1-1; possibly TRBD1 for D (5 bases). Looked up from germline, CDR1 is SGHRS and CDR2 is YFSETQ. CDR3 length: 15 amino acids. Trimming left V 2 bases short and J 1 base short, with 12 bases between. This CDR3 reads CASSFSGQTNTEAFF. CDR3 coding DNA: TGCGCCAGCAGCTTTTCAGGGCAGACGAACACTGAAGCTTTCTTT.

The CDR3 DNA reads as TGTGCCAGCAGCTTAGTTGGCAGTTCACCCCTCCACTTT. Translation gives CASSLVGSSPLHF. The chain joins TRBV11-2 to TRBJ1-6; no definite D call. CDR3 length: 13 amino acids. V lost 1 base, J lost 9 bases, and 7 bases lay in between. Germline V gene lookup returns CDR1 SGHAT and CDR2 FQNNGV.

The chain uses TRBV2 and TRBJ2-3; 10 positions match TRBD1. CDR3 size: 15 residues. V lost 5 bases, J lost 6 bases, and 8 bases stayed unmatched. Germline values: CDR1 SNHLY, CDR2 FYNNEI. CDR3 amino acids: CASSLGTGAGDTQYF. The DNA of the CDR3 is TGTGCCAGCAGTCTTGGGACAGGGGCGGGTGATACGCAGTATTTT.

The chain combines TRBV19 with TRBJ1-2; TRBD1 matches at 7 bases. The V gene end was trimmed by 7 bases and the J gene end by 2 bases; junction bases not matched to a gene: 16. This CDR3 has 17 residues. The germline gives CDR1 LNHDA, CDR2 SQIVND (reference sequence). The CDR3 DNA reads TGTGCCAGTAAAACCCCTGTCCCCGGACAGGAGAACTATGGCTACACCTTC. Translation gives CASKTPVPGQENYGYTF.

The chain combines TRBV9 with TRBJ2-3; TRBD2 might be the D (5 bases). The CDR3 covers 17 residues. V was shortened by 4 bases and J by 2 bases, with 20 bases between the two germline ends. The germline gives CDR1 SGDLS, CDR2 YYNGEE. The DNA of the CDR3 is TGTGCCAGCAGCCACTACGCGGGTGAGGATTTCACAGATACGCAGTATTTT. Its protein product is CASSHYAGEDFTDTQYF. The entire variable domain, with the rest obtained from reference TRBV9 and TRBJ2-3, is as follows: DSGVTQTPKHLITATGQRVTLRCSPRSGDLSVYWYQQSLDQGLQFLIQYYNGEERAKGNILERFSAQQFPDLHSELNLSSLELGDSALYFCASSHYAGEDFTDTQYFGPGTRLTVL.

This chain's CDR3 is CASTHGDRGITGELFF. CDR3 bases: TGCGCCAGCACACATGGGGACAGGGGTATCACCGGGGAGCTGTTTTTT. V is TRBV5-1 and J is TRBJ2-2, with 10 bases identical to TRBD1. Per germline, CDR1 SGHRS and CDR2 YFSETQ. The CDR3 consists of 16 residues. With V trimmed by 6 bases and J by 4 bases, 9 bases remained unmatched.

V usage is TRBV10-3 and J usage is TRBJ2-7; no clear D. The germline CDR1 and CDR2 sequences are ENHRY and SYGVKD. CDR3 size: 14 residues. Deletions cut 0 bases from V and 7 bases from J, with 13 bases between. CDR3 DNA: TGTGCCATCAGTGAGTCTGCGGTTGGTGGGGAGCAGTACTTC. Protein sequence: CAISESAVGGEQYF.

The chain combines TRBV19 with TRBJ1-2; TRBD1 matches at 7 bases. Germline V gene data show CDR1 as LNHDA and CDR2 as SQIVND (reference sequence). Losses at the gene ends were 10 bases for V and 6 bases for J; bases not matched to a gene: 5. The CDR3 runs to 11 residues. Written as DNA, the CDR3 is TGTGCCATTAGGCAGGGGGATGGCTACACCTTC. It encodes CAIRQGDGYTF.

The chain uses TRBV11-3 and TRBJ1-1; tentatively, D is TRBD1 (6 bases). V was pared by 3 bases and J by 8 bases, with 13 bases between. Per the germline V gene, CDR1 is SGHNT and CDR2 is YENEEA. The CDR3 totals 13 residues. The CDR3 nucleotides are TGTGCCAGCAGCTTCATCAGGGGTTGGGAAGCTTTCTTT. This sequence encodes CASSFIRGWEAFF.

In its sample, this clone was seen once. The chain has TRBV13 and TRBJ2-4, with 13 bases aligning to TRBD2. CDR1 is PRHDT and CDR2 is FYEKMQ in the germline V gene (reference sequence). The V and J ends lost 5 bases and 6 bases, in that order; junction bases with no gene match: 4. The CDR3 sequence is 15 residues long. The CDR3 region is CASSPRTSGGNIQYF. CDR3 sequence (DNA): TGTGCCAGCAGCCCCCGGACTAGCGGGGGAAACATTCAGTACTTC.

This clone occurred once. The chain combines TRBV29-1 with TRBJ1-1; no clear D gene. Germline loops: CDR1 SQVTM, CDR2 ANQGSEA. Trimming cost V 4 bases and J 4 bases, with 7 bases left between them. The CDR3 runs 11 residues. The CDR3 sequence: CSVVRATEAFF. DNA for the CDR3: TGCAGCGTTGTGAGGGCCACTGAAGCTTTCTTT.

The chain employs TRBV29-1 and TRBJ1-4; TRBD1 matches 7 bases. CDR1 is SQVTM and CDR2 is ANQGSEA in the germline V gene. Trimming at V came to 6 bases and at J to 2 bases, leaving 6 bases not matched to a gene. The length of the CDR3 is 14 residues. CDR3 DNA sequence: TGCAGCGTAACAGGGGCGTCGACTAATGAAAAACTGTTTTTT. This translates into CSVTGASTNEKLFF.